The rows below give T cell receptor beta chains drawn from one sample of a study of T cells in Graves' hyperthyroidism and ophthalmopathy. Via MiXCR, TCRdb re-called the multiplex PCR reads, giving one row per CDR3 protein. This sample carries approximately 520,000 distinct CDR3 sequences, under 25% of them seen once, and the ten largest clones take about 26%. Sequences were obtained from blood. These receptor sequences come from a man between 18 and 35 years old with Graves' hyperthyroidism. CDR3s leave out the opening cysteine and the closing phenylalanine or tryptophan.

>11|TRBV2
ASILQYQETQY
>11|TRBV2
ASRGQWEQPQH
>14|TRBV5-1
ASSLAGSGNLYEQY
>12|TRBV10-2
ASSRDSITYGYT
>11|TRBV20-1
SAARRLQETQY
>13|TRBV29-1
SVAEGVGFEETQY
>15|TRBV5-1
ANSLRGRDEPGNTIY
>12|TRBV11-2
ASSLARAPYEQY
>12|TRBV19
ASSLKGGKQPQH
>12|TRBV10-3
AISEEGRASEAF
>10|TRBV2
ASRNPDRGWH
>12|TRBV19
ASSARQGTAEAF
>13|TRBV6-1
ASSEQGRHNTEAF
>12|TRBV27
ASSSPDSRYEQY
>15|TRBV10-3
AISESAQGDVYQPQH
>10|TRBV30
AWSGPSYEQY
>11|TRBV12-3/TRBV12-4
ASSSVNRYEQY
>12|TRBV19
ASSIEGGKETQY
>14|TRBV6-1
ASSERRGQGNSPLH
>12|TRBV11-2
ASSFSDSRGELF
>12|TRBV6-5
ASSYSTVPGELF
>11|TRBV12-3/TRBV12-4
ASRPPSSYEQY
>11|TRBV6-2/TRBV6-3
ATSDALVDIKY
>10|TRBV2
ASRTGLGAQY
>12|TRBV19
ASTPTGGGQPQH
>14|TRBV12-3/TRBV12-4
ASSLATGTGTSPLH
>12|TRBV7-2
ASSPESGDTEAF
>11|TRBV15
ATSPVGDYEQY
>15|TRBV9
ASSVERQGANTGELF
>10|TRBV24-1
ATKGDGPGYT
>12|TRBV15
ATSRDLTDYGYT
>12|TRBV12-3/TRBV12-4
ASSTGGGTGELF
>14|TRBV27
ASSLMGSGGLYEQY
>14|TRBV5-1
ASSLEPHRGDQPQH
>13|TRBV20-1
SANPRTGTSYEQY
>14|TRBV11-2
ASSLSRAGAIDEQY
>13|TRBV28
ASSLRDRVSHEQY
>10|TRBV30
AWSVLGNEQY
>12|TRBV6-5
ASSFNRGADTQY
>14|TRBV2
ASRTDGSSYNSPLH
>14|TRBV15
ATSRDPQPSGNTIY
>17|TRBV2
ASRPRGVQYLAGGYEQY
>14|TRBV6-1
ASSEQSGAYQETQY
>12|TRBV2
ASSDSRGQREQY
>13|TRBV24-1
TTSESTGGNTEAF
>15|TRBV6-5
ASSYSKLAGDTGELC
>10|TRBV30
AWSVEGYEQY
>16|TRBV28
ASSFVAGDSSYNSPLH
>11|TRBV7-8
ASSYDRGRGYT
>12|TRBV15
ATSRDGAGTEAF
>13|TRBV6-1
ASSTNRWANYGYT
>13|TRBV6-5
ASSSPRVPHYEQY
>13|TRBV10-3
AISGQGAYGYGYT
>11|TRBV19
ASNQGAQTEAF